This passage covers 12 T cell receptor beta chains from one sample sequenced in a study of T cell changes during pregnancy in multiple sclerosis. Produced via immunoSEQ multiplex PCR; TCRdb's table is partial and in-frame only. The sample lists around 99,000 clones, approximately 92% occurring once. Sequenced material: peripheral blood, taken in the first trimester of pregnancy. These receptors were obtained from a female donor with multiple sclerosis, enrolled in a pregnancy study.

The CDR3 protein is CASSLAGGLINEQFF. CDR3 sequence (DNA): TGTGCCAGCAGTCTAGCGGGAGGGTTGATCAATGAGCAGTTCTTC. This chain joins TRBV6-5 and TRBJ2-1; 12 bases match TRBD2. J gave up 6 bases and V 5 bases, and 5 bases lay outside the gene matches. The germline CDR1 and CDR2 sequences are MNHEY and SVGAGI. The CDR3 is 15 residues long.

The chain has TRBV10-1 and TRBJ1-5; the D gene is possibly TRBD1 (6 bases). The CDR3 loop spans 16 amino acids. V was pared by 9 bases and J by 2 bases, with 20 bases between. Germline V CDR1 and CDR2: WNHNN, SYGVQD (reference sequence). Here the CDR3 reads CARKQGIRKGNQPQHF. The CDR3 DNA is TGCGCCAGGAAGCAGGGGATTCGAAAGGGCAATCAGCCCCAGCATTTT.

The chain combines TRBV27 with TRBJ2-6, with 7 bases aligning to TRBD1. V lost 3 bases and J lost 0; bases outside the gene matches: 5. Germline V gives CDR1 MNHEY, CDR2 SMNVEV (reference sequence). This CDR3 contains 17 residues. The DNA for the CDR3 is TGTGCCAGCAGTTTGGTGCCAGGGGGCTCTGGGGCCAACGTCCTGACTTTC. It yields the protein CASSLVPGGSGANVLTF.

The V call is TRBV19, the J call TRBJ2-7; 9 bases map to TRBD1. Looked up from germline, CDR1 is LNHDA and CDR2 is SQIVND (reference sequence). V lost 4 bases and J lost 4; bases outside the gene matches: 5. The CDR3 extends over 14 amino acids. In DNA, the CDR3 is TGTGCCAGTAGTAGCACAGGGGGCGGTTACGAGCAGTACTTC. Translated: CASSSTGGGYEQYF.

V is TRBV14 and J is TRBJ1-4, with TRBD1 identical over 7 bases. Germline V gives CDR1 SGHDN, CDR2 FVKESK. V was pared by 3 bases and J by 8 bases, with 18 bases of the junction left unmatched. The CDR3 has 18 amino acids. The CDR3 nucleotides read TGTGCCAGCAGCCATACCCTCGAGGGGGCCCGAAGGAGGGAAAAACTGTTTTTT. Translated, it gives CASSHTLEGARRREKLFF. Drawing the rest from reference TRBV14 and TRBJ1-4, the complete variable domain is EAGVTQFPSHSVIEKGQTVTLRCDPISGHDNLYWYRRVMGKEIKFLLHFVKESKQDESGMPNNRFLAERTGGTYSTLKVQPAELEDSGVYFCASSHTLEGARRREKLFFGSGTQLSVL.

The CDR3 DNA sequence: TGTGCCTGGAGCCGGTGGGGAGGGACTGGAAACACCATATATTTT. The encoded protein is CAWSRWGGTGNTIYF. The gene calls are TRBV30 and TRBJ1-3; D uncertain. CDR3 size: 15 residues. V lost 3 bases and J 2 bases, leaving 14 bases between the germline ends. Germline CDR1 is GTSNPN and CDR2 is SVGIG (reference sequence).

The rearrangement links TRBV7-2 to TRBJ1-4, with D possibly TRBD1 on 6 matching bases. Trimming took off 2 bases at V and 3 bases at J, with 10 bases between the two ends. CDR1 is SGHTA, CDR2 FQGNSA, per germline. The CDR3 has 15 amino acids. CDR3 protein: CASSLQGSANEKLFF. CDR3 sequence (DNA): TGTGCCAGCAGCTTACAGGGGTCGGCTAATGAAAAACTGTTTTTT.

The chain has TRBV28 and TRBJ1-1, with unresolved D. Trimming removed 1 base from V and 2 bases from J, with 11 bases in between. Germline CDR1 and CDR2: MDHEN and SYDVKM. This CDR3 spans 15 amino acids. CDR3 in amino acids: CASSLFGGPNTEAFF. As DNA, the CDR3 is TGTGCCAGCAGTTTATTCGGCGGGCCTAACACTGAAGCTTTCTTT.

This clone occurred a few times. The rearrangement uses TRBV5-1 and TRBJ1-2; TRBD1 matches at 7 bases. Germline assignment: CDR1 SGHRS and CDR2 YFSETQ. Trimming at V came to 4 bases and at J to 3 bases, leaving 21 bases not matched to a gene. The CDR3 contains 19 residues. The CDR3 region is CASSPKTGWDFRGDYGYTF. The DNA of the CDR3 is TGCGCCAGCAGCCCAAAGACAGGGTGGGATTTTCGAGGTGACTATGGCTACACCTTC.

V gene TRBV6-5 combines with J gene TRBJ1-1; D is undetermined. The CDR3 length is 11 residues. The germline V gene has CDR1 MNHEY and CDR2 SVGAGI. The V end was cut by 5 bases, the J end by 7 bases, with 8 bases between. The CDR3 DNA sequence: TGTGCCAGCAGTAACCGGGTTGAAGCTTTCTTT. Translation: CASSNRVEAFF.

The rearrangement uses TRBV29-1 and TRBJ2-1; 9 bases match TRBD1. The CDR3 totals 13 residues. Germline V gene data show CDR1 as SQVTM and CDR2 as ANQGSEA. The V and J ends lost 5 bases and 14 bases, in that order; junction bases with no gene match: 13. The CDR3 region is CSVFSLYRGLEFF. The CDR3 DNA reads as TGCAGCGTTTTTTCCCTCTACAGGGGGCTCGAGTTCTTC.

The gene calls are TRBV2 and TRBJ2-5; 12 bases align to TRBD2. The CDR3 is made up of 15 amino acids. The germline V gene encodes CDR1 SNHLY and CDR2 FYNNEI. The V segment lost 6 bases and the J segment 4 bases; nucleotides outside the gene matches: 6. Written as DNA, the CDR3 is TGTGCCAGCAGGGGGACTAGCGGGCGGCGAGAGACCCAGTACTTC. Its translation is CASRGTSGRRETQYF.